A single sample gave rise to the 13 T cell receptor beta chains below, sequenced in a study of glioma-infiltrating T cells after dendritic cell vaccination. Specified time point: after dendritic cell vaccination, including at tumor progression/relapse. Clones were sequenced by immunoSEQ multiplex PCR, and TCRdb holds only the in-frame ones, with some missing. The sample lists approximately 50,000 clones, about nine tenths occurring once. The input for sequencing was blood, taken after dendritic cell vaccination. These receptors came from a human donor with glioblastoma.

The chain joins TRBV7-9 to TRBJ2-2, with 12 bases aligning to TRBD2. The V and J ends lost 3 bases and 0 bases, in that order; junction bases with no gene match: 2. This CDR3 has 17 residues. Looked up from germline, CDR1 is SEHNR and CDR2 is FQNEAQ (reference sequence). As DNA, the CDR3 is TGTGCCAGCAGCTTTCTAGCGGGAGGGTCGAACACCGGGGAGCTGTTTTTT. As protein: CASSFLAGGSNTGELFF.

This clone was seen only once. The gene calls are TRBV15 and TRBJ2-3, with 8 bases identical to TRBD2. The J segment lost 1 base and the V segment lost 4 bases, leaving 7 bases of the junction unmatched. The CDR3 extends over 16 amino acids. CDR1 LNHNV and CDR2 YYDKDF come from the germline V gene (reference sequence). The CDR3 is CATSTGSGAGTDTQYF. Here the CDR3 DNA reads TGTGCCACCAGCACTGGTAGCGGGGCTGGCACAGATACGCAGTATTTT.

The genes are TRBV5-4 and TRBJ2-7, with D perhaps matching TRBD1 (6 bases). The CDR3 has 13 residues. V was shortened by 1 base and J by 4 bases, with 9 bases between the two germline ends. Germline lookup yields CDR1 SGHNT and CDR2 YYREEE (reference sequence). The CDR3 protein is CASSLQGSYEQYF. The CDR3 DNA sequence: TGTGCCAGCAGCTTGCAGGGGTCGTACGAGCAGTACTTC.

The CDR3 bases are TGTGCCAGCAGCTTGACAGGGGGTACCAATCAGCCCCAGCATTTT. This codes for CASSLTGGTNQPQHF. The rearrangement links TRBV7-6 to TRBJ1-5, with TRBD1 matching 9 bases. The trim removed 3 bases at V and 3 bases at J, leaving 3 bases unmatched. CDR1 is SGHVS, CDR2 FNYEAQ, per germline. The CDR3 extends over 15 amino acids. The full variable domain, completed using reference TRBV7-6 and TRBJ1-5, is GAGVSQSPRYKVTKRGQDVALRCDPISGHVSLYWYRQALGQGPEFLTYFNYEAQQDKSGLPNDRFSAERPEGSISTLTIQRTEQRDSAMYRCASSLTGGTNQPQHFGDGTRLSIL.

The CDR3 sequence: CASIHGDTFPYRSEAFF. The CDR3 nucleotides are TGTGCCAGTATACATGGGGACACATTTCCCTATCGGTCTGAAGCTTTCTTT. The V and J genes are TRBV19 and TRBJ1-1, with D possibly matching TRBD1 (6 bases). Germline CDR1 reads LNHDA; CDR2 reads SQIVND (reference sequence). The CDR3 has 17 amino acids. V was pared by 7 bases and J by 6 bases, with 27 bases between.

V gene TRBV30 combines with J gene TRBJ1-3; 9 nucleotides line up with TRBD1. The CDR3 totals 17 residues. The germline V gene has CDR1 GTSNPN and CDR2 SVGIG (reference sequence). The V segment lost 6 bases and the J segment 3 bases; nucleotides outside the gene matches: 15. CDR3 region: CACFWTGVVFGGNTIYF. CDR3 nucleotide sequence: TGTGCCTGCTTTTGGACAGGGGTGGTATTTGGTGGAAACACCATATATTTT.

This chain links TRBV7-9 with TRBJ2-1; TRBD2 matches 14 bases. The CDR3 runs 15 residues. Germline loops: CDR1 SEHNR, CDR2 FQNEAQ (reference sequence). V lost 5 bases to trimming and J lost 7 bases; unmatched junction nucleotides: 4. CDR3 bases: TGTGCCAGCAGCCCGGGACTAGCGGGAGAGAATGAGCAGTTCTTC. Translated, it gives CASSPGLAGENEQFF.

The genes are TRBV5-1 and TRBJ2-5; 8 bases fit TRBD2. Germline assignment: CDR1 SGHRS and CDR2 YFSETQ. Losses at the gene ends were 4 bases for V and 1 base for J; bases not matched to a gene: 9. The CDR3 is 16 amino acids. CDR3 coding DNA: TGCGCCAGCAGCCCCTCTGTAGCGGGACTCCAAGAGACCCAGTACTTC. Protein: CASSPSVAGLQETQYF. Based on the CDR3 plus reference TRBV5-1 and TRBJ2-5, the full variable domain is KAGVTQTPRYLIKTRGQQVTLSCSPISGHRSVSWYQQTPGQGLQFLFEYFSETQRNKGNFPGRFSGRQFSNSRSEMNVSTLELGDSALYLCASSPSVAGLQETQYFGPGTRLLVL.

The rearrangement uses TRBV7-9 and TRBJ2-7; 8 nucleotides align to TRBD1. Germline V gene lookup returns CDR1 SEHNR and CDR2 FQNEAQ (reference sequence). The CDR3 loop spans 16 amino acids. Losses at the gene ends were 5 bases for V and 6 bases for J; bases not matched to a gene: 15. The CDR3 region is CASSEDRVQEAGEQYF. CDR3 DNA: TGTGCCAGCAGCGAGGACAGGGTTCAAGAAGCAGGCGAGCAGTACTTC.

The chain combines TRBV6-1 with TRBJ2-2; D is possibly TRBD1 (5 bases). This CDR3 region has 16 residues. Per germline, CDR1 MNHNS and CDR2 SASEGT. The ends were cut back, 1 base at V and 8 bases at J, with 17 bases in the middle. CDR3 in DNA: TGTGCCAGCAGTGAAGGAGCTTGGCAGGGTTCGGGGGAGCTGTTTTTT. Protein: CASSEGAWQGSGELFF.

This clone has a single count. The V gene is TRBV29-1, the J gene TRBJ2-2, with D uncertain. This CDR3 is built from 12 residues. Trimming pared 7 bases from V and 1 base from J, leaving 7 bases between. From germline, CDR1 is SQVTM and CDR2 ANQGSEA. The CDR3 region is CSASENTGELFF. In DNA, the CDR3 is TGCAGCGCAAGCGAGAACACCGGGGAGCTGTTTTTT.

The count of this clone is one. V and J are TRBV7-2 and TRBJ1-2; D is unclear. V was shortened by 1 base and J by 8 bases, with 23 bases between the two germline ends. The CDR3 has 17 residues. From germline, CDR1 is SGHTA and CDR2 FQGNSA. The CDR3 spells CASSLVTSPGKRRGYTF. CDR3 nucleotide sequence: TGTGCCAGCAGCTTAGTAACCTCTCCGGGGAAGAGGCGAGGCTACACCTTC.

This clone was picked up one time. The J gene is TRBJ1-1, the V gene TRBV7-8; D may be TRBD1 (5 bases). The CDR3 covers 14 residues. V gave up 5 bases and J gave up 11 bases, with 21 bases separating them. From germline, CDR1 is SGHVS and CDR2 FQNEAQ. The CDR3 spells CASSNYGRGAHAFF. The CDR3, as DNA: TGTGCCAGCAGCAATTACGGGAGGGGCGCACATGCTTTCTTT.